These 27 T cell receptor beta chains came from one sample sequenced in a study of identical twins. TCRdb reprocessed the 5' RACE reads via MiXCR and lists one record per CDR3 protein. The table shows around 530,000 distinct CDR3 sequences, with approximately 16% occurring only once. These sequences were also reported in another study, on yellow fever vaccine responses in identical twins.

The sequenced material came from CD4+ T cells sorted from blood. The receptors were gathered from a woman between 18 and 30 years old in good health.

This clonotype has just a few counts. V and J are TRBV10-3 and TRBJ1-1; D is ambiguous. V lost 0 bases and J lost 6, with 8 bases in between. The CDR3 extends over 13 amino acids. Per the germline V gene, CDR1 is ENHRY and CDR2 is SYGVKD. As DNA, the CDR3 is TGTGCCATCAGTGAGTCGACGGTTGCTGAAGCTTTCTTT. Encoded protein: CAISESTVAEAFF.

The V call is TRBV6-1, the J call TRBJ1-2, with D maybe TRBD1 (5 bases). The length of the CDR3 is 15 residues. V lost 6 bases to trimming and J lost 6 bases, with 20 bases between them. Germline-derived CDR1 and CDR2 are MNHNS and SASEGT. In DNA form, the CDR3 reads TGTGCCAGCAGAAAACCCGGGACGGAGAAGGATGGCTACACCTTC. Its protein product is CASRKPGTEKDGYTF.

The chain employs TRBV12-3 or TRBV12-4 and TRBJ2-4; D is unresolved. This CDR3 is 16 amino acids long. Trimming removed 5 bases from V and 0 bases from J, with 14 bases in between. The DNA of the CDR3 is TGTGCCAGCAGTCCGCCGTTGTCGGTAGCCAAAAACATTCAGTACTTC. Translation: CASSPPLSVAKNIQYF.

The V gene is TRBV10-2, the J gene TRBJ2-2; D is uncertain. CDR1 is WSHSY, CDR2 SAAADI, per germline. Trimming removed 6 bases from V and 0 bases from J, with 5 bases in between. The CDR3 length is 13 residues. In DNA, the CDR3 is TGCGCCAGCAGGGCTACGAACACCGGGGAGCTGTTTTTT. This gives the protein CASRATNTGELFF.

This clonotype was found a few times. In DNA form, the CDR3 reads TGTGCCAGCAGTTCTAGGACGAATCAGCCCCAGCATTTT. It is translated as CASSSRTNQPQHF. The chain uses TRBV12-3 or TRBV12-4 and TRBJ1-5; D remains unclear. The CDR3 has 13 amino acids. Trimming pared 4 bases from V and 4 bases from J, leaving 8 bases between.

The rearrangement links TRBV3-1 to TRBJ1-1, with 8 bases aligning to TRBD1. The CDR3 is made up of 16 amino acids. Trimming removed 1 base from V and 11 bases from J; junction bases left unmatched: 15. Per the germline V gene, CDR1 is LGHDT and CDR2 is YNNKEL (reference sequence). The CDR3 reads CASSQARQGPGGVAFF. The CDR3 region has the DNA TGTGCCAGCAGCCAAGCTAGACAGGGGCCCGGCGGGGTTGCTTTCTTT.

This clonotype was observed a few times. This sequence joins TRBV14 and TRBJ2-2; 7 bases agree with TRBD2. The junction had 4 bases not matched to a gene; V was cut back by 4 bases and J by 5 bases. There are 14 residues in the CDR3. CDR1 and CDR2 (germline): SGHDN, FVKESK. CDR3 sequence (DNA): TGTGCCAGCAGCCGAGGACTAGTTACCGGGGAGCTGTTTTTT. It specifies CASSRGLVTGELFF.

This clonotype occurred many times. The chain links TRBV4-2 to TRBJ2-1; D might be TRBD2 (5 bases). Germline CDR1 is LGHNA and CDR2 is YNFKEQ. This CDR3 comprises 16 residues. V lost 1 base and J lost 3, with 13 bases in between. The CDR3 loop reads CASSQGGLDFYNEQFF. The CDR3 DNA reads TGTGCCAGCAGCCAAGGAGGGTTAGACTTCTACAATGAGCAGTTCTTC.

V is TRBV5-6 and J is TRBJ2-7, with D perhaps TRBD1 (6 bases). This CDR3 is 14 amino acids long. CDR1 and CDR2 from the germline V gene are SGHDT and YYEEEE. Trimming cost V 4 bases and J 9 bases, with 20 bases left between them. The CDR3: CASSQMRTADRQYF. The CDR3 DNA sequence: TGTGCCAGCAGCCAAATGAGGACAGCCGATAGGCAGTACTTC.

The V gene is TRBV7-2, the J gene TRBJ2-7, with D maybe TRBD2 (6 bases). V was pared by 4 bases and J by 4 bases, with 17 bases between. The germline V gene has CDR1 SGHTA and CDR2 FQGNSA. The CDR3 runs to 15 residues. CDR3 loop: CASSSRAGMQYEQYF. The CDR3 region has the DNA TGTGCCAGCAGCTCCCGGGCGGGAATGCAGTACGAGCAGTACTTC.

This clonotype was counted ten times or more. The V and J genes are TRBV3-1 and TRBJ2-7, with 9 bases aligning to TRBD2. The trim removed 4 bases at V and 4 bases at J, leaving 5 bases unmatched. Per germline, CDR1 LGHDT and CDR2 YNNKEL (reference sequence). The CDR3 length is 14 residues. The CDR3 region is CASSPSGMEYEQYF. DNA for the CDR3: TGTGCCAGCAGCCCTAGCGGGATGGAATACGAGCAGTACTTC.

The chain uses TRBV3-1 and TRBJ2-1; no definite D call. The germline V gene has CDR1 LGHDT and CDR2 YNNKEL (reference sequence). This CDR3 has 16 residues. V lost 2 bases and J lost 0, with 11 bases in between. The CDR3 sequence: CASSQFTGGSYNEQFF. In nucleotides, the CDR3 is TGTGCCAGCAGCCAATTTACTGGCGGCTCCTACAATGAGCAGTTCTTC.

This chain connects TRBV6-6 to TRBJ1-4; possibly TRBD1 for D (6 bases). Germline V CDR1 and CDR2: MNHNY, SVGAGI (reference sequence). V was clipped by 7 bases and J by 5 bases, with 14 bases between them. The CDR3 is 14 residues long. For the CDR3, the DNA is TGTGCCAGCACGGCCCGGGACACAAATGAAAAACTGTTTTTT. Its protein product is CASTARDTNEKLFF.

The gene calls are TRBV11-2 and TRBJ2-7; D assignment may be TRBD1 or TRBD2 (5 bases each). V dropped 4 bases and J dropped 7 bases, with 20 bases sitting between them. The CDR3 has 15 amino acids. Germline CDR1 and CDR2: SGHAT and FQNNGV. The DNA of the CDR3 is TGTGCCAGCAGCTCGATAGAGGGACGGAGGAGGGAGCAGTACTTC. Amino acids: CASSSIEGRRREQYF.

There are a few counts of this clonotype. The chain's CDR3 is CASSLGALETQYF. In nucleotides, the CDR3 is TGTGCCAGCAGCTTAGGCGCTTTGGAGACCCAGTACTTC. V gene TRBV11-2 combines with J gene TRBJ2-5; D is uncertain. The CDR3 is 13 amino acids. Germline-derived CDR1 and CDR2 are SGHAT and FQNNGV. V lost 1 base and J lost 5, with 8 bases in between.

The rearrangement uses TRBV10-2 and TRBJ2-1; the D is unclear. Trimming took 4 bases from V and 8 from J, leaving 6 bases between them. CDR3 size: 11 residues. The germline gives CDR1 WSHSY, CDR2 SAAADI. CDR3 protein: CASSGVDEQFF. The CDR3 region has the DNA TGCGCCAGCAGTGGAGTAGATGAGCAGTTCTTC.

This clonotype appeared a few times. The chain employs TRBV10-3 and TRBJ2-7, with 9 bases matching TRBD1. The CDR3 has 14 amino acids. V gave up 6 bases and J gave up 4 bases; unmatched junction bases: 7. Germline V CDR1 and CDR2: ENHRY, SYGVKD. The CDR3 sequence: CAIRTGTGIYEQYF. The CDR3 bases are TGTGCCATCAGAACCGGGACAGGGATATACGAGCAGTACTTC.

This clonotype was counted between two and nine times. For the CDR3, the DNA is TGTGCCAGCAGTTTAGATGGCAGCACCTACGAGCAGTACTTC. Translation: CASSLDGSTYEQYF. The chain has TRBV12-3 or TRBV12-4 and TRBJ2-7; no clear D gene. The CDR3 sequence is 14 residues long. The V and J ends lost 1 base and 2 bases respectively, with 9 bases between them.

J is TRBJ1-1 and V is TRBV10-3; possible D gene TRBD1, 6 bases. V lost 2 bases to trimming and J lost 4 bases, with 11 bases between them. The CDR3 runs 14 residues. Germline lookup yields CDR1 ENHRY and CDR2 SYGVKD. CDR3 residues: CAISEGRGATEAFF. The CDR3, as DNA: TGTGCCATCAGTGAGGGCAGGGGAGCCACTGAAGCTTTCTTT.

The chain combines TRBV20-1 with TRBJ2-7; a possible D gene is TRBD2 (5 bases). The length of the CDR3 is 14 residues. From germline, CDR1 is DFQATT and CDR2 SNEGSKA (reference sequence). V was cut by 6 bases and J by 5 bases, with 20 bases left in between. The CDR3 DNA follows: TGCAGTGCACTCGAGCGGATCCCTCGGGACGAGCAGTACTTC. Translated: CSALERIPRDEQYF.

This chain uses TRBV6-5 with TRBJ2-5; D unresolved. V dropped 2 bases and J dropped 3 bases, with 19 bases sitting between them. The CDR3 sequence is 17 residues long. The germline gives CDR1 MNHEY, CDR2 SVGAGI. The CDR3: CASSYNGVPPPKETQYF. The CDR3 DNA is TGTGCCAGCAGTTACAACGGAGTCCCCCCACCTAAAGAGACCCAGTACTTC.

The V call is TRBV5-1, the J call TRBJ2-1, with D possibly called TRBD1 or TRBD2 (6 bases each). The CDR3 covers 14 residues. The ends were cut back, 4 bases at V and 7 bases at J, with 15 bases in the middle. The germline V gene has CDR1 SGHRS and CDR2 YFSETQ. Written as DNA, the CDR3 is TGCGCCAGCAGCCCACCTGGGGGGACAAATGAGCAGTTCTTC. It yields the protein CASSPPGGTNEQFF.

This clonotype was counted only a few times. The CDR3 region is CASSPSTKFGTNEQFF. CDR3 nucleotide sequence: TGTGCCAGCAGCCCTAGTACCAAATTCGGTACAAATGAGCAGTTCTTC. This rearrangement joins TRBV7-9 to TRBJ2-1, with D hard to call. The V and J ends lost 5 bases and 7 bases respectively, with 21 bases between them. The CDR3 has 16 amino acids. Germline V CDR1 and CDR2: SEHNR, FQNEAQ (reference sequence).

Concerning this clonotype: The DNA is left out, because the CDR3 cannot be placed on it with certainty; the CDR3 is given as TCRdb lists it. CDR3 region: CASSKGWGTGNEQYV. This chain uses TRBV21-1 with TRBJ2-7; the DNA was not compared with TRBD1, the D call given in the table. TRBV21-1 is recorded as a pseudogene. The CDR3 spans 15 residues, counting both ends.

The chain recombines TRBV20-1 with TRBJ2-5; TRBD2 is a possible D gene (5 bases). Germline V gene sequence: CDR1 DFQATT, CDR2 SNEGSKA (reference sequence). The V end was cut by 0 bases, the J end by 5 bases, with 19 bases between. CDR3 length: 16 amino acids. CDR3 bases: TGCAGTGCTAGAGATCTAGACCAGCGGTCGGGGGAGACCCAGTACTTC. Translating gives CSARDLDQRSGETQYF.

This clonotype was picked up a small number of times. The chain carries TRBV12-3 or TRBV12-4 and TRBJ1-1; D is ambiguous. This CDR3 spans 12 amino acids. Trimming cost V 11 bases and J 1 base, with 11 bases left between them. This CDR3 reads CAVCRGNTEAFF. CDR3 DNA sequence: TGTGCCGTGTGCCGGGGGAACACTGAAGCTTTCTTT.

There are many counts of this clonotype. V gene TRBV12-3 or TRBV12-4 combines with J gene TRBJ1-1; D might be TRBD1 (6 bases). This CDR3 region has 14 residues. V lost 6 bases and J 0 bases, leaving 11 bases between the germline ends. CDR3 sequence: CASSPTGMNTEAFF. CDR3 DNA sequence: TGTGCCAGCAGCCCAACAGGGATGAACACTGAAGCTTTCTTT.